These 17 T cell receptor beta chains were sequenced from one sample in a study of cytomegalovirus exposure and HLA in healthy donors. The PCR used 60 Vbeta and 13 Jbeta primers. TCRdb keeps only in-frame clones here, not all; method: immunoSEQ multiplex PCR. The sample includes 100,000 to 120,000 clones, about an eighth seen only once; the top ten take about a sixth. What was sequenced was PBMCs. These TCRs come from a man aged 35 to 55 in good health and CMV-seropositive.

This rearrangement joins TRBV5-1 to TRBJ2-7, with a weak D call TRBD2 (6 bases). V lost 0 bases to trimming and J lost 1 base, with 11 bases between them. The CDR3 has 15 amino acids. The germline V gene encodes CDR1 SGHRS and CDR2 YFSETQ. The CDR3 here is CASSLGVRGSYEQYF. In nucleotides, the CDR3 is TGCGCCAGCAGCTTGGGGGTGCGGGGTTCCTACGAGCAGTACTTC. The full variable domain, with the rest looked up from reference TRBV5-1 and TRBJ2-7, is KAGVTQTPRYLIKTRGQQVTLSCSPISGHRSVSWYQQTPGQGLQFLFEYFSETQRNKGNFPGRFSGRQFSNSRSEMNVSTLELGDSALYLCASSLGVRGSYEQYFGPGTRLTVT.

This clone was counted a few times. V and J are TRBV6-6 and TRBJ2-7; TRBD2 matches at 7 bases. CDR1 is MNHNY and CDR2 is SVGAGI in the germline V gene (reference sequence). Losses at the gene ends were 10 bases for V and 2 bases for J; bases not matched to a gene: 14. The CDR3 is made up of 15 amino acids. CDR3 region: CATLVWDGGTYEQYF. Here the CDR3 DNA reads TGTGCCACCCTCGTCTGGGACGGGGGGACCTACGAGCAGTACTTC.

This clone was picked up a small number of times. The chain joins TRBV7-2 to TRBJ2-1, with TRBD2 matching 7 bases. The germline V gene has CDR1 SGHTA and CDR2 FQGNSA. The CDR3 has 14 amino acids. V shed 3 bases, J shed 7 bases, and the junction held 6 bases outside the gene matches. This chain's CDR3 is CASSLGGRWNEQFF. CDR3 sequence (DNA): TGTGCCAGCAGCTTGGGCGGGAGATGGAATGAGCAGTTCTTC.

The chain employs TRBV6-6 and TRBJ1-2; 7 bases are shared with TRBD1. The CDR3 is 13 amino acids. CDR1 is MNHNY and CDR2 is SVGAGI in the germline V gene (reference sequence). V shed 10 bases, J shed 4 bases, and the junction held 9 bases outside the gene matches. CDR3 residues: CATSGQLIYGYTF. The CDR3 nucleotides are TGTGCCACCTCGGGACAGCTAATCTATGGCTACACCTTC.

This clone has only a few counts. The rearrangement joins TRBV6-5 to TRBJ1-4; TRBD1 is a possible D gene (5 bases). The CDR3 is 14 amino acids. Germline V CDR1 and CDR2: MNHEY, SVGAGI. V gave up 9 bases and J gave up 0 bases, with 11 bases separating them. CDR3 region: CASRPQATNEKLFF. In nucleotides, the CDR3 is TGTGCCAGTAGGCCACAGGCAACTAATGAAAAACTGTTTTTT.

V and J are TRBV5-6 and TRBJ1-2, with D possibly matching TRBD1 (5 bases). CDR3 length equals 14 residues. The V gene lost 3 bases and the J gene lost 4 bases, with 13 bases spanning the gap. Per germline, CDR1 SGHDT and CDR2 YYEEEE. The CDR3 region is CASSSGGGGYGYTF. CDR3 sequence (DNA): TGTGCCAGCAGCTCAGGTGGGGGAGGCTATGGCTACACCTTC. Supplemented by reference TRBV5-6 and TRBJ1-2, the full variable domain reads DAGVTQSPTHLIKTRGQQVTLRCSPKSGHDTVSWYQQALGQGPQFIFQYYEEEERQRGNFPDRFSGHQFPNYSSELNVNALLLGDSALYLCASSSGGGGYGYTFGSGTRLTVV.

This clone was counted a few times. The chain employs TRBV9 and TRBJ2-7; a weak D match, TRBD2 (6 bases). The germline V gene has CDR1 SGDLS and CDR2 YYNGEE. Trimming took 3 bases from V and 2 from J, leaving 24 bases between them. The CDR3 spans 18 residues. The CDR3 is CASSGQPLGAGIPYEQYF. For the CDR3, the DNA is TGTGCCAGCAGCGGCCAACCCCTCGGAGCGGGTATTCCCTACGAGCAGTACTTC.

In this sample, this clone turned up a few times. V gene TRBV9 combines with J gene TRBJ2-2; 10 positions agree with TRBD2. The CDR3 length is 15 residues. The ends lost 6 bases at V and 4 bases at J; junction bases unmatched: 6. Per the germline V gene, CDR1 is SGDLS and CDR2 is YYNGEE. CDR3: CASKAGGPSTGELFF. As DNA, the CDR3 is TGTGCCAGCAAAGCGGGAGGGCCTAGCACCGGGGAGCTGTTTTTT.

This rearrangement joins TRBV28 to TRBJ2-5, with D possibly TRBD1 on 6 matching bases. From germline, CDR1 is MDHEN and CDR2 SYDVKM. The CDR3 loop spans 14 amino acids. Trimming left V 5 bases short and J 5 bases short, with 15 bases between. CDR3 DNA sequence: TGTGCCAGCAGTAAAGGACAGCAGAGTGAGACCCAGTACTTC. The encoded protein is CASSKGQQSETQYF.

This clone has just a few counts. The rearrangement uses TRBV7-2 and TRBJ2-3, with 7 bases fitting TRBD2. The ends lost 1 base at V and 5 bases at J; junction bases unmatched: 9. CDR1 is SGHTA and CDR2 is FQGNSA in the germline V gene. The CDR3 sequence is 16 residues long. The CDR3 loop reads CASSLGAGESIDTQYF. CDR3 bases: TGTGCCAGCAGCTTAGGGGCGGGAGAAAGTATAGATACGCAGTATTTT.

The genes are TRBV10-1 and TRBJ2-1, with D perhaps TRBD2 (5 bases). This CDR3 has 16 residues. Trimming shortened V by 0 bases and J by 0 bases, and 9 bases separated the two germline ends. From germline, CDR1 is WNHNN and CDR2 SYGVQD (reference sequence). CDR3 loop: CASSESSSTSYNEQFF. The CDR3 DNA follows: TGCGCCAGCAGTGAGTCGTCTAGCACCTCCTACAATGAGCAGTTCTTC.

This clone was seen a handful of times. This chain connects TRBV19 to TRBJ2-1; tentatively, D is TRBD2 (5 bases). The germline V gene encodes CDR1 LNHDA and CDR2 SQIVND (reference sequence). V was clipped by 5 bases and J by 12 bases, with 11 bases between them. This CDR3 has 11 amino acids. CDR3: CASSGGRRQFF. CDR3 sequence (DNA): TGTGCCAGTAGTGGAGGACGGCGGCAGTTCTTC.

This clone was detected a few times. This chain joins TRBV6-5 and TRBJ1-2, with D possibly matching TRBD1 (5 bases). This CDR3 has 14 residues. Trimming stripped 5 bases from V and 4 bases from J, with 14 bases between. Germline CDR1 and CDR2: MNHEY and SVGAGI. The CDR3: CASSNTQESYGYTF. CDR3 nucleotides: TGTGCCAGCAGTAATACACAGGAAAGCTATGGCTACACCTTC.

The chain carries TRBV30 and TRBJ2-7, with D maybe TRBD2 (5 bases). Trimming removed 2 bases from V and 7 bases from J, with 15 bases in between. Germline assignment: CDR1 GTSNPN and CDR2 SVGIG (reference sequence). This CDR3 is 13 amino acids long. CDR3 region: CAWSFEGLGEQYF. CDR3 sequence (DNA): TGTGCCTGGAGTTTCGAGGGTCTGGGGGAGCAGTACTTC. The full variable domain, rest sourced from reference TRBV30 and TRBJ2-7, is SQTIHQWPATLVQPVGSPLSLECTVEGTSNPNLYWYRQAAGRGLQLLFYSVGIGQISSEVPQNLSASRPQDRQFILSSKKLLLSDSGFYLCAWSFEGLGEQYFGPGTRLTVT.

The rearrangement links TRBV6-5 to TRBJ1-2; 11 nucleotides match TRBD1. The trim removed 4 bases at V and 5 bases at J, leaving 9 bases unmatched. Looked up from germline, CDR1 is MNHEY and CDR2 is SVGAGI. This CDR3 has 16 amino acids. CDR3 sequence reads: CASSSSLGQGAYGYTF. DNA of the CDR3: TGTGCCAGCAGTTCTAGCCTCGGACAGGGGGCATATGGCTACACCTTC.

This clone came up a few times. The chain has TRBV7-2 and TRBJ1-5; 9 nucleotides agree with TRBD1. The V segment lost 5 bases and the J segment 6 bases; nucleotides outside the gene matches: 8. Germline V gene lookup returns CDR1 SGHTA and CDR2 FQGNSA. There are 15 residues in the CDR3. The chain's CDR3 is CASSLLQGAGQPQHF. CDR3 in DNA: TGTGCCAGCAGCCTACTACAGGGGGCCGGTCAGCCCCAGCATTTT.

The CDR3 DNA sequence: TGCGCCAGCAGCTTGGTTCTGGATACGCAGTATTTT. Protein: CASSLVLDTQYF. The chain uses TRBV5-1 and TRBJ2-3; D is uncertain. V was trimmed by 0 bases and J by 6 bases, leaving 5 bases between them. The germline V gene has CDR1 SGHRS and CDR2 YFSETQ. The CDR3 is 12 amino acids.